Below, one T cell receptor beta chain is given with its context. This clonotype has a handful of counts. Its antigen has not been determined. Base qualities are not at hand, and no much larger clone is one base apart. Trimming removed 6 bases from V and 3 bases from J, leaving 19 bases between the germline ends. From cysteine to phenylalanine, the CDR3 is 16 amino acids long. The sequence is cut down to CDR3 DNA, 48 bases in frame from base 1. CDR1 is given as SNHLY and CDR2 as FYNNEI, both from the germline V gene. This entry belongs to a study of T-cell memory formation after mild COVID-19 (dated by TCRdb to the early 2020s). Background for the entire study: TCR sequence clusters from the two donors were largely donor specific. In two donors, T-cell clones that expanded and contracted after mild COVID-19 were followed by sequencing TCRalpha and TCRbeta repertoires longitudinally. Two young, previously healthy adult volunteers made up the cohort, one male and one female.

Broader findings and caveats from the paper: Some responding clones were detected in pre-infection memory, suggesting pre-existing cross-reactive memory T cells joined the SARS-CoV-2 response. SARS-CoV-2 specificity was not confirmed for the second-wave clones peaking on day 37. Contracting CD4+ clones were found mainly in CM and EM memory subsets, while CD8+ clones were enriched in EMRA. From day 15 to 85, contracting clones showed balanced CD4/CD8 phenotypes, whereas a second wave of clones that expanded from day 15 to 37 leaned towards CD4+. Only a couple of mild cases were covered in the study, and larger cohorts including severe cases with pre-infection samples were considered necessary.

Ficoll-Paque density gradient centrifugation was used to isolate PBMCs. Sequencing took place on an Illumina NovaSeq 6000. cDNA libraries for TCRalpha and TCRbeta were prepared by 5'RACE using constant-segment primers, with sample barcodes and unique molecular identifiers added. Trizol reagent was used to extract RNA from every sample. Libraries were amplified in two PCR steps, with a second sample barcode and Illumina TruSeq adapters added in the second step. The libraries were sequenced on an Illumina NovaSeq using 2 x 150 bp paired-end reads. As for the authors' bioinformatics: The reads were demultiplexed and collapsed into UMI-guided consensus sequences using migec v1.2.7. With mixcr v2.1.11, UMI consensuses were aligned to TRA and TRB V and J templates and assembled into clonotypes. A clonotype was counted as expanded or contracted only if both edgeR and NoisET called the change significant, with noise models trained on biological replicates. edgeR calls used a false discovery rate-adjusted p below 0.01 and a log2 fold-change threshold of 1. As an exploratory analysis of dynamics, PCA with hierarchical clustering was applied to max-normalized trajectories of the 1000 most abundant clonotypes. The CD4 or CD8 phenotype of responding clones was assigned using the separately sequenced CD4+ and CD8+ repertoires. In TCRdb, the public reads were trimmed at Q25 with fastp and aligned with MiXCR, with productive beta chains retained. CDR3 protein duplicates are merged, each entry listing the most common genes and DNA. The V and J calls, along with clone size, are taken from TCRdb and not from the paper's own processing. The sample table contains about 200,000 distinct CDR3 sequences; only one count was recorded for about 16% of them. 2.4% of the sample goes to the ten largest clones.

The receptor's source is an adult woman who had mild COVID-19 (a few samples of this study predate the infection). The sample titles of this study are shuffled in the database, so cell type and time point are left out; the donor was told from shared clones. This receptor chain uses TRBV2 and TRBJ2-3, with TRBD2 perhaps the D gene, on 6 matching bases. The sample comprised PBMCs or a T cell subset sorted from them (not recorded which). The DNA sequence reads TGTGCCAGCAGGAAGGAGGGTCTGAGGGATACAGATACGCAGTATTTT. The resulting protein is CASRKEGLRDTDTQYF.